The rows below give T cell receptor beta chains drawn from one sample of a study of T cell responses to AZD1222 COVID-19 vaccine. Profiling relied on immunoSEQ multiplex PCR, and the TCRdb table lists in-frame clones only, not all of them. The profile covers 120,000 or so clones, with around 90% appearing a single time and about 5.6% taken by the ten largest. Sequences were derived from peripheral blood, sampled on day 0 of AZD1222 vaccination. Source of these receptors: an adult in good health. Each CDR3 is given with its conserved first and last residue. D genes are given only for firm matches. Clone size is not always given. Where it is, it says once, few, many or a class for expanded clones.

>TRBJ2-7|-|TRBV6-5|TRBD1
TGTGCCAGCAGTTACTCCGTGATAGGGGGCTACTACGAGCAGTACTTC
CASSYSVIGGYYEQYF
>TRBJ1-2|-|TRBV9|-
TGTGCCAGCAGCGTAGGTGGGGGGGTTTTTGGCTACACCTTC
CASSVGGGVFGYTF
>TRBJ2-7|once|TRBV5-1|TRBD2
TGCGCCAGCAGCTTGACTAGCGGGGACTACGAGCAGTACTTC
CASSLTSGDYEQYF
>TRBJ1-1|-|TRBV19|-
TGTGCCAGTAAGATACAGAGTAGCGGGATTGAAGCTTTCTTT
CASKIQSSGIEAFF
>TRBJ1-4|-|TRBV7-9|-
TGTGCCAGCAGTCCCGGTGTAGCCAATGAAAAACTGTTTTTT
CASSPGVANEKLFF
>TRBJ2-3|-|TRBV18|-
TGTGCCAGCTCGCCGACGGTCTCTAGCACAGATACGCAGTATTTT
CASSPTVSSTDTQYF
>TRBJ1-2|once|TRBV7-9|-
TGTGCCAGCAGCTTAGTCAGGGAAGGCTACACCTTC
CASSLVREGYTF
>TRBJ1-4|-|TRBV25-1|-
TGTGCCAGCAGTGGAGGTACCACTTCAACTAATGAAAAACTGTTTTTT
CASSGGTTSTNEKLFF
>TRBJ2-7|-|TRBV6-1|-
TGTGCCAGCAGTGATAGGTTTGAGGACTACGAGCAGTACTTC
CASSDRFEDYEQYF
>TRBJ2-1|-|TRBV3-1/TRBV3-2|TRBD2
TGTGCCAGCAGCCAAGAAGGACTAGCGGGCAATGAGCAGTTCTTC
CASSQEGLAGNEQFF
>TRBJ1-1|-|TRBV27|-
TGTGCCAGCAGTCCTGTAGGGGCCATGAACACTGAAGCTTTCTTT
CASSPVGAMNTEAFF
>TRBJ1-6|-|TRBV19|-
TGTGCCAGTAGTATGATTGCCCGCGCTGTATCACCCCTCCACTTT
CASSMIARAVSPLHF
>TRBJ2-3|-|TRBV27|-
TGTGCCAGCAGTTCCAGGATACCTAGCACAGATACGCAGTATTTT
CASSSRIPSTDTQYF
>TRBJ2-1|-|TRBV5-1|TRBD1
TGCGCCAGCAGACCGGGGACAGGGGGCTACGATGAGCAGTTCTTC
CASRPGTGGYDEQFF
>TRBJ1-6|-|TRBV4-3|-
TGCGCCAGCAGCCAAGTTGCCAGGGGCAATTCACCCCTCCACTTT
CASSQVARGNSPLHF
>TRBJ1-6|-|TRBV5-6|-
TGTGCCAGCAGCTCGGTACCCGGGGGTGGGAATTCACCCCTCCACTTT
CASSSVPGGGNSPLHF
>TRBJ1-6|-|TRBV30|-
TGTGCCTGGAGTGGACAGGTTGATTCACCCCTCCACTTT
CAWSGQVDSPLHF
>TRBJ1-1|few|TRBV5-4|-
TGTGCCAGCAGCCATGATGGGGGAGCAGACACTGAAGCTTTCTTT
CASSHDGGADTEAFF
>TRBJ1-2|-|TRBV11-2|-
TGTGCCAGCAGCGCGGTAGCCTATGGCTACACCTTC
CASSAVAYGYTF
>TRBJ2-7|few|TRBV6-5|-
TGTGCCAGCAGTCTTCAGGGTTCCGAGCAGTACTTC
CASSLQGSEQYF
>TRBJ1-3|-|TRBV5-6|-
TGTGCCAGCAGCTCGTCTGGGGGCAGTGCCGGAAACACCATATATTTT
CASSSSGGSAGNTIYF
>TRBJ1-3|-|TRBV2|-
TGTGCCAGCAGCCCACAGCTAAGCTCTGGAAACACCATATATTTT
CASSPQLSSGNTIYF
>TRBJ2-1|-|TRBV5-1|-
TGCGCCAGCAGCAGGGAGTGGGTTACCTACAATGAGCAGTTCTTC
CASSREWVTYNEQFF
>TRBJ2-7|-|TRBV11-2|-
TGTGCCAGCAGCCCCGATCCCTCCTACGAGCAGTACTTC
CASSPDPSYEQYF
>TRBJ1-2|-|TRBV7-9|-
TGTGCCAGCAGTTCTTCCGGTAACTATGGCTACACCTTC
CASSSSGNYGYTF
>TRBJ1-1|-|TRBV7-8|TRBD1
TGTGCCAGCAGCTTTACAGGGGGGAACACTGAAGCTTTCTTT
CASSFTGGNTEAFF
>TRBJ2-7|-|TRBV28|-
TGTGCCAGCAGTCTGACACAATCCTACGAGCAGTACTTC
CASSLTQSYEQYF
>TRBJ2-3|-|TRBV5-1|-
TGCGCCAGCAGCTTGGACATAAGCACAGATACGCAGTATTTT
CASSLDISTDTQYF
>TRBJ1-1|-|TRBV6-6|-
TGTGCCAGCAGTCCCCTTCCGGGACAAGGAATGAACACTGAAGCTTTCTTT
CASSPLPGQGMNTEAFF
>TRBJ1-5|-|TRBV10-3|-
TGTGCCATCTCATCGTCTCCCCCACCGGATCAGCCCCAGCATTTT
CAISSSPPPDQPQHF
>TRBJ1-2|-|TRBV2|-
TGTGCCAGCAGTATACGACAGGAGAACTATGGCTACACCTTC
CASSIRQENYGYTF
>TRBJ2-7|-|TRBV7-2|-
TGTGCCAGCAGCTTAGGGGCGGGTTTCTCCTACGAGCAGTACTTC
CASSLGAGFSYEQYF
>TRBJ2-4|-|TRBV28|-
TGTGCCAGCAGTTTATACCTTGCTCAAAACATTCAGTACTTC
CASSLYLAQNIQYF
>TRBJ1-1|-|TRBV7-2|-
TGTGCCAGCAGCTTAGTACGGGACACTGAAGCTTTCTTT
CASSLVRDTEAFF
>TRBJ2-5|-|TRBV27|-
TGTGCCAGCAGTTCCCTGTCCGTGGAGACCCAGTACTTC
CASSSLSVETQYF
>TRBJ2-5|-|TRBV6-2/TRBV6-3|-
TGTGCCAGCAGTTGGGCGGGGACCCAGTACTTC
CASSWAGTQYF
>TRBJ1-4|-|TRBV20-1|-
TGCAGTGCTAGTCCATCTGAAAAACTGTTTTTT
CSASPSEKLFF
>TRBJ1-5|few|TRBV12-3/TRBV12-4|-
TGTGCCAGTAGCAGAGATCAGCCCCAGCATTTT
CASSRDQPQHF
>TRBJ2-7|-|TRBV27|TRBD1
TGTGCCAGCAGGGTGAGGACAGGGGTCTACGAGCAGTACTTC
CASRVRTGVYEQYF
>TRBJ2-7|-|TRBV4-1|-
TGCGCCAGCAGCCAAGGGCAGGGGAGCTCCTACGAGCAGTACTTC
CASSQGQGSSYEQYF
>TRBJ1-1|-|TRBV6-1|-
TGTGCCAGCAGTGAGATAAGAACGAGGAACACTGAAGCTTTCTTT
CASSEIRTRNTEAFF